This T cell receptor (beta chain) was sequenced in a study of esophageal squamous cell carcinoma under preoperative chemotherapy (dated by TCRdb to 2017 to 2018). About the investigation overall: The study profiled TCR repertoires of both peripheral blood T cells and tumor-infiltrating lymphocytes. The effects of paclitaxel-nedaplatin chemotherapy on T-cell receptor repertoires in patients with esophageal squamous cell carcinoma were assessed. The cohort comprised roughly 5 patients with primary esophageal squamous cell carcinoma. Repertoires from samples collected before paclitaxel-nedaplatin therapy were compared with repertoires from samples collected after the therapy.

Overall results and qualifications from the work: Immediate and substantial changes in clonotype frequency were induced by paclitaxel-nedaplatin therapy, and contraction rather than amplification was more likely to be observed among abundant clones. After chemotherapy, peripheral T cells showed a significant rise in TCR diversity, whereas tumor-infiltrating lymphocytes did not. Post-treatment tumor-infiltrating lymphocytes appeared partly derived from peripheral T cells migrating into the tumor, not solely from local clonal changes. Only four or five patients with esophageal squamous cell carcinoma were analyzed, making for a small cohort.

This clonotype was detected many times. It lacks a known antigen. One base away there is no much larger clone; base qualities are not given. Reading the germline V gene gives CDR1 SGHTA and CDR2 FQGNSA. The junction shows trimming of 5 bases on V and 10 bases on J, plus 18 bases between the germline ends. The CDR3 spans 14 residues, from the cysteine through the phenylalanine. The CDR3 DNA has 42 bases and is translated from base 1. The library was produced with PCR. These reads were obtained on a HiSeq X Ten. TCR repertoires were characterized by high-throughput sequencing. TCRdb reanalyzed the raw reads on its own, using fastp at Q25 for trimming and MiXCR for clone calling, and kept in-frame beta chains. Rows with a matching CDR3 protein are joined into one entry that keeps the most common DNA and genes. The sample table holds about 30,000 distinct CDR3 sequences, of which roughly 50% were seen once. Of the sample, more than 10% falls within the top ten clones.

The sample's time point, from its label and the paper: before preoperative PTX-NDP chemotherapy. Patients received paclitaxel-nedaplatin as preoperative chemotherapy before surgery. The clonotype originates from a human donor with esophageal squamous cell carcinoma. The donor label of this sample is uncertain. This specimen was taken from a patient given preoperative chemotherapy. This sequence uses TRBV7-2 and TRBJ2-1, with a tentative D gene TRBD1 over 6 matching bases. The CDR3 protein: CASSPTGPGREQFF. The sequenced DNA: TGTGCCAGCAGCCCGACAGGCCCGGGGCGAGAGCAGTTCTTC.